Below, 21 T cell receptor beta chains from the same sample are listed, as sequenced in a study of cytomegalovirus exposure and HLA in healthy donors. PCR involved 60 Vbeta and 13 Jbeta primers. Generated by immunoSEQ multiplex PCR, the TCRdb table keeps only in-frame clones and is missing some. The sample lists about 200,000 clones, over 75% seen once, with about 0.2% in the top ten. Sequenced input: PBMCs. Receptors were obtained from a girl aged 2-10 years in good health and CMV-seronegative.

Note on this clone: A read error may account for a junction end that differs from germline. This chain uses TRBV7-9 with TRBJ1-5; no firm D call. The CDR3 has 13 amino acids. From germline, CDR1 is SEHNR and CDR2 FQNEAQ (reference sequence). This CDR3 is CSSSLGGDQPQHF. The CDR3 DNA sequence: TGTTCCAGCAGCTTAGGCGGTGATCAGCCCCAGCATTTT. The full variable domain, with the rest looked up from reference TRBV7-9 and TRBJ1-5, is DTGVSQNPRHKITKRGQNVTFRCDPISEHNRLYWYRQTLGQGPEFLTYFQNEAQLEKSRLLSDRFSAERPKGSFSTLEIQRTEQGDSAMYLCSSSLGGDQPQHFGDGTRLSIL.

The sample holds a few counts of this clone. The chain combines TRBV7-9 with TRBJ1-2; 10 nucleotides align to TRBD1. The J segment lost 8 bases and the V segment lost 5 bases, leaving 14 bases of the junction unmatched. The CDR3 covers 16 residues. Per the germline V gene, CDR1 is SEHNR and CDR2 is FQNEAQ (reference sequence). For the CDR3, the DNA is TGTGCCAGCAGCATAATGACCGGGACAGGGGTGAGAGGCTACACCTTC. Amino acid sequence: CASSIMTGTGVRGYTF.

In its sample, this clone was seen once. Germline and junction disagree at one end, which may indicate a read error. The chain is built from TRBV5-1 and TRBJ2-7; TRBD1 matches at 11 bases. There are 13 residues in the CDR3. Germline assignment: CDR1 SGHRS and CDR2 YFSETQ. DNA of the CDR3: TGCGCCAGCGGCCGGGACAGGGGGGGCACTGAGGACTTC. Its protein is CASGRDRGGTEDF.

This clone has a single count. The chain couples TRBV6-1 to TRBJ2-1; D gene ambiguous. The CDR3 loop spans 15 amino acids. Trimming removed 3 bases at V and 2 bases at J, with 11 bases between. Germline values: CDR1 MNHNS, CDR2 SASEGT. The DNA for the CDR3 is TGTGCCAGCAGTGATTCCCAAGCCCCCTACAATGAGCAGTTCTTC. Its protein product is CASSDSQAPYNEQFF.

The chain is built from TRBV4-2 and TRBJ2-2; 13 positions match TRBD2. The germline gives CDR1 LGHNA, CDR2 YNFKEQ. J was trimmed by 15 bases and V by 8 bases; bases with no gene match: 18. The CDR3 has 16 amino acids. The CDR3, as DNA: TGTGCCAGCCGTTGGACTAGCGGGAGCCTTGACCGGGGTTTGTTTTTT. Its translation is CASRWTSGSLDRGLFF.

This chain uses TRBV9 with TRBJ2-4; 8 nucleotides agree with TRBD1. Trimming took 0 bases from V and 6 from J; bases not matched to a gene: 5. This CDR3 comprises 15 residues. CDR1 and CDR2 (germline): SGDLS, YYNGEE. The CDR3 is CASSVDGTGRNIQYF. The CDR3 nucleotides read TGTGCCAGCAGCGTAGATGGGACAGGCAGAAACATTCAGTACTTC.

The J gene is TRBJ2-2, the V gene TRBV21-1; the table's D gene call, TRBD2, was not cross checked with the DNA. TRBV21-1 is described as a pseudogene. The CDR3 sequence is 17 residues long. The CDR3 reads CASSKLKREGRFGELFF. As DNA, the CDR3 is TGTGCCAGCAGCAAGCTAAAGCGGGAGGGCCGGTTCGGGGAGCTGTTTTTT.

The genes are TRBV9 and TRBJ2-1, with 10 positions matching TRBD2. The V and J ends lost 4 bases and 4 bases, in that order; junction bases with no gene match: 5. This CDR3 contains 15 residues. Germline lookup yields CDR1 SGDLS and CDR2 YYNGEE. CDR3 sequence: CASSPAGGTYNEQFF. As DNA, the CDR3 is TGTGCCAGCAGCCCAGCGGGGGGGACTTACAATGAGCAGTTCTTC.

The rearrangement links TRBV15 to TRBJ2-5, with a weak D call TRBD2 (5 bases). The tail of the sequence fits TRBJ2-7 better, so the J call may be wrong. Germline assignment: CDR1 LNHNV and CDR2 YYDKDF (reference sequence). The CDR3 consists of 15 residues. The CDR3 here is CATSSPTGTSYEQYF. In nucleotides, the CDR3 is TGTGCCACCAGCAGTCCAACGGGAACCTCCTACGAGCAGTACTTC.

V usage is TRBV7-9 and J usage is TRBJ2-3; possibly TRBD2 for D (5 bases). The CDR3 is 13 residues long. Between the trimmed V and J ends, which lost 5 bases and 2 bases, there was a span of 8 bases. Germline loops: CDR1 SEHNR, CDR2 FQNEAQ (reference sequence). CDR3 residues: CASSRGLTDTQYF. CDR3 bases: TGTGCCAGCAGCCGCGGGCTCACAGATACGCAGTATTTT.

This clone was observed a few times. The V and J genes are TRBV6-6 and TRBJ2-5, with a tentative D call TRBD2 (7 bases). The CDR3 is 14 residues long. Germline values: CDR1 MNHNY, CDR2 SVGAGI (reference sequence). V dropped 0 bases and J dropped 5 bases, with 10 bases sitting between them. In DNA, the CDR3 is TGTGCCAGCAGTTACTCTAGGGGGGGTGAGACCCAGTACTTC. The encoded protein is CASSYSRGGETQYF.

V usage is TRBV7-2 and J usage is TRBJ1-1; TRBD1 matches 7 bases. The junction had 5 bases not matched to a gene; V was cut back by 4 bases and J by 0 bases. The CDR3 sequence is 15 residues long. Germline values: CDR1 SGHTA, CDR2 FQGNSA. DNA of the CDR3: TGTGCCAGCAGCTGGACCAGGGGGTTGAACACTGAAGCTTTCTTT. It specifies CASSWTRGLNTEAFF.

This clone was counted between two and nine times. This chain links TRBV29-1 with TRBJ2-3; tentatively, D is TRBD2 (6 bases). CDR1 SQVTM and CDR2 ANQGSEA come from the germline V gene. The V gene lost 4 bases and the J gene lost 6 bases, with 14 bases spanning the gap. CDR3 size: 13 residues. The CDR3 sequence: CSVAGRVRDTQYF. DNA for the CDR3: TGCAGCGTTGCCGGGAGAGTGAGGGATACGCAGTATTTT.

The chain recombines TRBV7-9 with TRBJ2-7; D remains ambiguous. Germline V gene data show CDR1 as SEHNR and CDR2 as FQNEAQ (reference sequence). Trimming took 3 bases from V and 5 from J, leaving 5 bases between them. The CDR3 loop spans 11 amino acids. The CDR3 region is CASSFWHEQYF. The CDR3, as DNA: TGTGCCAGCAGCTTTTGGCACGAGCAGTACTTC.

The chain combines TRBV21-1 with TRBJ1-5; the table gives TRBD1 as D, unverified against the DNA. TRBV21-1 is shown as a pseudogene. This CDR3 comprises 14 residues. The CDR3 region has the DNA TGTGCCAGACAGGACAGGGGTCTCAATCAGCCCCAGCATTTT. This translates into CARQDRGLNQPQHF.

V and J are TRBV5-1 and TRBJ2-7; D is perhaps TRBD1 (6 bases). V was trimmed by 6 bases and J by 5 bases, leaving 21 bases between them. The CDR3 contains 15 residues. Germline CDR1 is SGHRS and CDR2 is YFSETQ. The CDR3 DNA is TGCGCCAGCACCACCCTTTACGGGACAACGGACGAGCAGTACTTC. Translation: CASTTLYGTTDEQYF.

The chain links TRBV7-2 to TRBJ1-1, with D unclear. V was clipped by 5 bases and J by 6 bases, with 16 bases between them. Germline assignment: CDR1 SGHTA and CDR2 FQGNSA. CDR3 length equals 14 residues. CDR3 sequence: CASSERTELPEAFF. The CDR3 bases are TGTGCCAGCAGCGAGCGGACGGAACTCCCTGAAGCTTTCTTT. The full variable domain, with the rest looked up from reference TRBV7-2 and TRBJ1-1, is GAGVSQSPSNKVTEKGKDVELRCDPISGHTALYWYRQSLGQGLEFLIYFQGNSAPDKSGLPSDRFSAERTGGSVSTLTIQRTQQEDSAVYLCASSERTELPEAFFGQGTRLTVV.

The chain carries TRBV5-4 and TRBJ2-1; 15 bases map to TRBD2. V lost 7 bases, J lost 7 bases, and 3 bases stayed unmatched. This CDR3 contains 14 residues. CDR1 is SGHNT, CDR2 YYREEE, per germline (reference sequence). DNA for the CDR3: TGTGCCAGCGGACTAGCGGGGGGGACGAATGAGCAGTTCTTC. Amino acids: CASGLAGGTNEQFF.

As for this clone: The junction departs from germline at one end; a sequencing error may be responsible. The chain couples TRBV2 to TRBJ1-2; D gene ambiguous. This CDR3 is built from 11 residues. The V gene's germline CDR1 is SNHLY and CDR2 FYNNEI. The CDR3 loop is CASSEETELAF. In nucleotides, the CDR3 is TGTGCCAGCAGTGAAGAGACGGAGCTCGCCTTC.

The V gene is TRBV29-1, the J gene TRBJ2-3, with 7 bases fitting TRBD1. The CDR3 spans 17 residues. Germline loops: CDR1 SQVTM, CDR2 ANQGSEA. The V segment lost 2 bases and the J segment 1 base; nucleotides outside the gene matches: 12. This CDR3 reads CSVESLRPGQGTDTQYF. The CDR3 DNA reads TGCAGCGTTGAATCATTACGCCCCGGACAGGGCACAGATACGCAGTATTTT.

V gene TRBV5-4 combines with J gene TRBJ2-1, with a weak D call TRBD2 (6 bases). The CDR3 contains 14 residues. Germline-derived CDR1 and CDR2 are SGHNT and YYREEE (reference sequence). V lost 3 bases and J 6 bases, leaving 13 bases between the germline ends. CDR3 in amino acids: CASSSVTSPNEQFF. Written as DNA, the CDR3 is TGTGCCAGCAGCTCCGTCACTAGCCCCAATGAGCAGTTCTTC.